This TCR beta chain was sequenced for a study of vaccination and CD4 T cells after COVID-19. Whole-study context: The convalescents were made up of six males and four females, two of whom were Hispanic.

Noted treatment: approximately nine-day PBMC culture with coronavirus spike peptide pools or control peptides (ViraFEST assay). PBMC cultures, at approximately 2 million cells per well, received approximately 9.1 IU/ml IL-2 and 8 to 10 ug/ml peptide pools. At the Johns Hopkins FTIC core, DNA taken from cultured CD4+ T cells was sequenced by way of the Oncomine TCR Beta short-read assay. Genomic DNA was isolated from cultured CD4+ T cells. TCRdb passed the PCR reads through MiXCR, listing each CDR3 protein once. The profile shows 20,000 to 25,000 distinct CDR3 sequences, about 64% of them singletons. Trimming removed 4 bases at V and 0 bases at J, with 6 bases between. The CDR3 sequence is 14 residues long. CDR1 is MGHDK and CDR2 is SYGVNS in the germline V gene. This clonotype occurred a few times. What it binds is unknown.

The chain employs TRBV25-1 and TRBJ2-2; D remains ambiguous. The sequencing used CD4+ T cells from blood, cultured in vitro, collected after SARS-CoV-2 vaccination. The receptor was derived from a human donor who received a COVID-19 vaccine. As DNA, the CDR3 is TGTGCCAGCAGTGTGACACCGAACACCGGGGAGCTGTTTTTT. Its translation: CASSVTPNTGELFF.